This passage covers 3 T cell receptor beta chains from one sample sequenced in a study of regulatory T cells in long-lasting Graves disease. Building the TCR beta libraries relied on iRepertoire HTBI primers, and CDR3 regions underwent Arm-PCR. Each CDR3 protein gets one entry after TCRdb re-called the multiplex PCR reads with MiXCR. Of approximately 400,000 distinct CDR3 sequences detected, 14% to 15% appear once; the ten largest clones hold over 15%. Time point given: newly diagnosed GD, antithyroid drugs for less than 3 months. With RNA extracted from PBMCs as input, the TCR library was made. Separately, the same data were catalogued under a study of T cells in Graves' hyperthyroidism and ophthalmopathy.

This material consisted of peripheral blood mononuclear cells (PBMCs), taken at new diagnosis, from a patient treated with antithyroid drugs. The receptors stem from a woman in her 30s with Graves disease.

This clonotype was counted only a few times. The V gene is TRBV28, the J gene TRBJ2-1; D gene uncertain. The CDR3 is made up of 13 amino acids. Trimming removed 2 bases at V and 6 bases at J, with 8 bases between. Germline values: CDR1 MDHEN, CDR2 SYDVKM. This chain's CDR3 is CASSLVGINEQFF. The CDR3 DNA reads TGTGCCAGCAGTTTAGTGGGTATCAATGAGCAGTTCTTC.

The chain employs TRBV5-1 and TRBJ2-1; no clear D. The V gene's germline CDR1 is SGHRS and CDR2 YFSETQ. The V gene lost 0 bases and the J gene lost 10 bases, with 11 bases spanning the gap. The CDR3 consists of 13 residues. CDR3 in amino acids: CASSLGAQEEQFF. CDR3 bases: TGCGCCAGCAGCTTGGGGGCTCAGGAGGAGCAGTTCTTC.

This clonotype turned up a few times. The J gene is TRBJ2-7, the V gene TRBV5-4; the D gene could be TRBD1 or TRBD2 (5 bases each). V lost 4 bases and J 3 bases, leaving 14 bases between the germline ends. This CDR3 has 14 residues. Germline CDR1 is SGHNT and CDR2 is YYREEE (reference sequence). The CDR3 here is CASSRRDGYYEQYF. The CDR3 nucleotides are TGTGCCAGCAGCCGCCGGGACGGTTACTACGAGCAGTACTTC.